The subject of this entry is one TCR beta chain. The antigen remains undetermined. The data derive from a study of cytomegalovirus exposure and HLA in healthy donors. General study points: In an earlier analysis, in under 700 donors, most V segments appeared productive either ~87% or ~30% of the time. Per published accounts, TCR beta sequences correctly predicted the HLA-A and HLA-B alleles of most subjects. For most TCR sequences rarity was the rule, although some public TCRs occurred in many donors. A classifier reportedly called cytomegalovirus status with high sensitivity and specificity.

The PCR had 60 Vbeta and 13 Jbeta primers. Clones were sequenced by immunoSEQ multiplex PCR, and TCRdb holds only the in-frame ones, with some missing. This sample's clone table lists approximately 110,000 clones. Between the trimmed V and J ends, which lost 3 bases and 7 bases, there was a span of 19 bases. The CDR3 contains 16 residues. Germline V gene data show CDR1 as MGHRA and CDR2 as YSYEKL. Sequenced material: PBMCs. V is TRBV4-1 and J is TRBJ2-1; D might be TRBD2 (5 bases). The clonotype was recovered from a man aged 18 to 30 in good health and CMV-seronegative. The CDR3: CASSHPPKSRGNEQFF. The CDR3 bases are TGCGCCAGCAGCCACCCCCCCAAGTCTCGGGGAAATGAGCAGTTCTTC.